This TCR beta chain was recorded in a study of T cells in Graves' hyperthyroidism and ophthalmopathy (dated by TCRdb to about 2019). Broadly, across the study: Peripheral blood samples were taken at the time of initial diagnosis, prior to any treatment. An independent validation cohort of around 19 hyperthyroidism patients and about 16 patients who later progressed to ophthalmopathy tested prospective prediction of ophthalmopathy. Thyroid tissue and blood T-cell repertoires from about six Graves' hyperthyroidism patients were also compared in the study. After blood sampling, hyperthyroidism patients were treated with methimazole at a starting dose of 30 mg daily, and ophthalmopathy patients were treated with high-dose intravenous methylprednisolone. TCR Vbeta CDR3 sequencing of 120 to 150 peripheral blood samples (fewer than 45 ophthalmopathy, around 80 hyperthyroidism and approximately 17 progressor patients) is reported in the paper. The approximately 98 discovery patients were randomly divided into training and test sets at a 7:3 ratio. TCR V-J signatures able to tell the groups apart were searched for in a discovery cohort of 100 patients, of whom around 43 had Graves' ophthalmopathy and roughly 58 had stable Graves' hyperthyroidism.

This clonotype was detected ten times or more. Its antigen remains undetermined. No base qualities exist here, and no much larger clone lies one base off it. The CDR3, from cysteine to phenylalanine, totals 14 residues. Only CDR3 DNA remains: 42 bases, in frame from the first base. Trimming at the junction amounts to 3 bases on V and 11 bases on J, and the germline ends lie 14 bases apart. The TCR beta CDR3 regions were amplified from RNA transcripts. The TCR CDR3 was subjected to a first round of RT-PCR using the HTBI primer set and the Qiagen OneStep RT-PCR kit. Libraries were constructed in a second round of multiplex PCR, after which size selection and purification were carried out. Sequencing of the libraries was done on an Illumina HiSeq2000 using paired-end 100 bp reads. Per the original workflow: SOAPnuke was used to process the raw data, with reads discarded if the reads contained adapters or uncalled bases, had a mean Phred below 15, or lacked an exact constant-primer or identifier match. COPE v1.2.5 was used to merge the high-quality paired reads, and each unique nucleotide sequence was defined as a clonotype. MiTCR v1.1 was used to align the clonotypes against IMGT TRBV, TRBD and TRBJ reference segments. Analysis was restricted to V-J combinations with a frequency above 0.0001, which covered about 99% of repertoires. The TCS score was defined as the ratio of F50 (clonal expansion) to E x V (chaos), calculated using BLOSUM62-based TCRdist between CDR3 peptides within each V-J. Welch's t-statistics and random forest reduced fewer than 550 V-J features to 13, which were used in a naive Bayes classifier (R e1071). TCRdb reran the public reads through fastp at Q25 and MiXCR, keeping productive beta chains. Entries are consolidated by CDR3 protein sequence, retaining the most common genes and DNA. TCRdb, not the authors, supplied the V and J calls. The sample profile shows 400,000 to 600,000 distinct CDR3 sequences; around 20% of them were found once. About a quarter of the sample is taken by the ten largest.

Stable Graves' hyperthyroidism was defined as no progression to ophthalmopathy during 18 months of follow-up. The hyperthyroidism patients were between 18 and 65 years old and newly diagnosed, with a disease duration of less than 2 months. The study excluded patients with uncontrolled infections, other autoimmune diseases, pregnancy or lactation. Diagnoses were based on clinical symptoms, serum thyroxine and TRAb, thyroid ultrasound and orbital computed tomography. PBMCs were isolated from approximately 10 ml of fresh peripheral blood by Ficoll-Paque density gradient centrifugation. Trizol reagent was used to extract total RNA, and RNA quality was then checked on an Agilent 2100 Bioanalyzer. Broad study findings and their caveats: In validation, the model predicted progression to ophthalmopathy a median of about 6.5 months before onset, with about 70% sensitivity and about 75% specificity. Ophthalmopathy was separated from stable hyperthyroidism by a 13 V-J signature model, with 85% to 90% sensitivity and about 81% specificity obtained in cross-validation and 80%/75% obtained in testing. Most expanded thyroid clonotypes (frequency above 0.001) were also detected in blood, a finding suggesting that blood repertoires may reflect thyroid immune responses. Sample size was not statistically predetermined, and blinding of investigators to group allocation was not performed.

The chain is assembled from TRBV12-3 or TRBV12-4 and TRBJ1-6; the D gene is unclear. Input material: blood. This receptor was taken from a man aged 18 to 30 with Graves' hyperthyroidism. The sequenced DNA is TGTGCCAGCAGTTTGAAGAGTACTGCTGCACCCCTCCACTTT. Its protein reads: CASSLKSTAAPLHF.